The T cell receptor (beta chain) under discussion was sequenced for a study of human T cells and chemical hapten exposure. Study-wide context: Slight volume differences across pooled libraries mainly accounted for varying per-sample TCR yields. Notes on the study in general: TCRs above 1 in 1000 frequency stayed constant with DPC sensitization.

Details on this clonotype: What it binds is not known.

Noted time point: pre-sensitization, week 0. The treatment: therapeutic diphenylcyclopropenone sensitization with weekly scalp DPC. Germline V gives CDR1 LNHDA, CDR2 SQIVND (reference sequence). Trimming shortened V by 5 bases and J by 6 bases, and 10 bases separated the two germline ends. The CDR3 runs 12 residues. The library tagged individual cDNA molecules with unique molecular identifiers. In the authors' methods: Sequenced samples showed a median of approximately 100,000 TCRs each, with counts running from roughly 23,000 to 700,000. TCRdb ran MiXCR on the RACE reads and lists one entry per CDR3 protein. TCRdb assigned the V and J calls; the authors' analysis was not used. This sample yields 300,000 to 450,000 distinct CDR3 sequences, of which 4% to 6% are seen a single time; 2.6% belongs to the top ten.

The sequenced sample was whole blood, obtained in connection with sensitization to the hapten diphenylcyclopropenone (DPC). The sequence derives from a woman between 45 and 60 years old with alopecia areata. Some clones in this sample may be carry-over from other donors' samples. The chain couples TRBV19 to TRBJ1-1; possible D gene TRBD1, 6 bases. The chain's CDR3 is CASSAGQSEAFF. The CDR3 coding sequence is TGTGCCAGTAGTGCAGGACAGTCTGAAGCTTTCTTT.